These T cell receptor beta chains were read from a single sample in a study of cytomegalovirus exposure and HLA in healthy donors. Using immunoSEQ multiplex PCR, the repertoire was profiled, and TCRdb retains in-frame clones only, with some absent. Of about 160,000 clones listed, 79% are singletons. Sequenced sample: PBMCs. The receptors come from a man in his forties or fifties in good health and CMV-seronegative. Both conserved end residues are part of each CDR3. D genes are given only for firm matches. Some rows mark clone size as missing; the rest say once, few, many or name a class of expanded clone.

d_call	j_call	clone_size	v_call	cdr3_aa	cdr3_nt
TRBD1	TRBJ1-1	few	TRBV23-1	CASSPGTERTEAFF	TGCGCCAGCAGTCCCGGGACAGAGAGGACAGAAGCTTTCTTT
.	TRBJ2-4	.	TRBV6-5	CASSYPRWRSKNSQYF	TGTGCCAGCAGTTACCCCCGGTGGCGTTCCAAAAACAGTCAGTACTTC
.	TRBJ2-2	.	TRBV7-6	CASSRDKDGELFF	TGTGCCAGCAGCCGCGACAAGGACGGGGAGCTGTTTTTT
.	TRBJ2-3	few	TRBV14	CASSRRGTDTQYF	TGTGCCAGCAGCCGTCGCGGCACAGATACGCAGTATTTT
TRBD1	TRBJ2-1	.	TRBV6-1	CATLIGTGNEQFF	TGTGCCACCCTTATCGGGACAGGGAATGAGCAGTTCTTC
TRBD2	TRBJ2-1	once	TRBV5-1	CASRKTSGRNHNEQFF	TGCGCCAGCAGAAAGACTAGCGGGAGAAATCACAATGAGCAGTTCTTC
TRBD2	TRBJ2-3	.	TRBV18	CASSQLAGGSDTQYF	TGTGCCAGCTCACAGCTAGCGGGAGGGTCAGATACGCAGTATTTT
.	TRBJ2-1	.	TRBV5-4	CASSLARQGGDNEQFF	TGTGCCAGCAGCTTGGCTCGGCAGGGGGGCGACAATGAGCAGTTCTTC
.	TRBJ1-2	.	TRBV5-6	CASSGGESNYGYTF	TGTGCCAGCAGCGGGGGGGAATCTAACTATGGCTACACCTTC
.	TRBJ2-7	.	TRBV6-5	CASSYGRDSYEQYF	TGTGCCAGCAGTTATGGACGGGATTCCTACGAGCAGTACTTC
.	TRBJ2-4	.	TRBV19	CASSSGNIQYF	TGTGCCAGTAGTTCCGGTAACATTCAGTACTTC
.	TRBJ1-6	.	TRBV25-1	CASSEFGNSPLHF	TGTGCCAGCAGTGAATTCGGTAATTCACCCCTCCACTTT
.	TRBJ2-2	once	TRBV7-8	CAGSSILARTGELFF	TGTGCCGGCAGCTCGATCCTAGCGCGCACCGGGGAGCTGTTTTTT